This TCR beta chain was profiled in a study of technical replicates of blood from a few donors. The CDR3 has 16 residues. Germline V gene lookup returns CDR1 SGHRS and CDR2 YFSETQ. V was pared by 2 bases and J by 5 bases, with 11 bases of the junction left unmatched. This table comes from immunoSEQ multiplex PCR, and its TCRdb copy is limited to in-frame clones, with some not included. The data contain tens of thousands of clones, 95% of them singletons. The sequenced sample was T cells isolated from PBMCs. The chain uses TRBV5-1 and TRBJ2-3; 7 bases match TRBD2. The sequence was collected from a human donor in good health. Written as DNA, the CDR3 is TGCGCCAGCAGCTTAGGGCTGGCGGGAGAAAAAGATACGCAGTATTTT. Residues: CASSLGLAGEKDTQYF.